The 16 T cell receptor beta chains reported below all come from one sample, sequenced in a study of blood T cells in healthy people across ages. Using a J-beta primer mix together with a sample-barcoded 5' primer, a second PCR was run for about 7 to 12 cycles. From the 5' RACE reads, TCRdb called clonotypes with MiXCR, one entry per CDR3 protein. This sample yields 870,000 or so distinct CDR3 sequences, of which about 30% are seen a single time; 17% belongs to the top ten. The specimen was blood. The origin of the receptors is a woman at least 80 years old in good health.

This clonotype appeared many times. The rearrangement links TRBV7-9 to TRBJ1-1; 7 bases map to TRBD1. The CDR3 is made up of 14 amino acids. J lost 6 bases, V lost 2 bases, and 6 bases had no gene match. Germline V gives CDR1 SEHNR, CDR2 FQNEAQ (reference sequence). The DNA for the CDR3 is TGTGCCAGCAGCTTATACGAGGGGGCCTCTGAAGCTTTCTTT. It translates to CASSLYEGASEAFF.

As regards this clonotype: A much larger clone lies a single base off, so this may be a read error. A read error is likely, as this CDR3 ends without the conserved phenylalanine or tryptophan. The chain is built from TRBV12-3 or TRBV12-4 and TRBJ2-3; D is uncertain. The CDR3 sequence is 13 residues long. The V end lost 4 bases, the J end lost 4 bases, and 9 bases lay between the germline ends. CDR3 coding DNA: TGTGCCAGCAGTTCGAACCCGGCAGATACGCAGTATTTG. Translating it yields CASSSNPADTQYL.

There are many counts of this clonotype. The gene calls are TRBV6-5 and TRBJ2-3; perhaps TRBD2 as D (6 bases). V lost 4 bases and J lost 0, with 17 bases in between. Germline values: CDR1 MNHEY, CDR2 SVGAGI. CDR3 length: 17 amino acids. CDR3 protein: CASSWRRARVSTDTQYF. DNA for the CDR3: TGTGCCAGCAGTTGGAGGAGGGCGCGGGTCAGCACAGATACGCAGTATTTT.

The chain combines TRBV20-1 with TRBJ2-3; D is unresolved. Trimming took 4 bases from V and 2 from J, leaving 7 bases between them. Germline assignment: CDR1 DFQATT and CDR2 SNEGSKA (reference sequence). The CDR3 covers 12 residues. The CDR3 coding sequence is TGCAGTGCTACCCCCTACACAGATACGCAGTATTTT. As protein: CSATPYTDTQYF.

The V call is TRBV28, the J call TRBJ2-7; D is perhaps TRBD1 (6 bases). V was shortened by 7 bases and J by 5 bases, with 18 bases between the two germline ends. The germline gives CDR1 MDHEN, CDR2 SYDVKM. The CDR3 runs to 14 residues. The CDR3 reads CASTLSGQSHEQYF. The CDR3 DNA sequence: TGTGCCAGCACCCTTAGTGGACAGAGCCACGAGCAGTACTTC.

Turning to this clonotype: This may come from a read error, since a much larger clone is one base off. The rearrangement links TRBV5-1 to TRBJ2-4; 8 nucleotides agree with TRBD1. The end of the DNA is better explained by TRBJ2-7, so the J call may be wrong. The CDR3 is 15 residues long. The V gene's germline CDR1 is SGHRS and CDR2 YFSETQ. CDR3 sequence reads: CASSQRDRLRHEQYF. The CDR3 DNA is TGCGCCAGCAGCCAACGGGACAGGTTGCGCCACGAGCAGTACTTC.

The chain links TRBV27 to TRBJ1-4, with 12 bases lining up with TRBD1. Trimming cost V 9 bases and J 8 bases; bases outside gene matches: 10. Germline loops: CDR1 MNHEY, CDR2 SMNVEV (reference sequence). The CDR3 extends over 15 amino acids. CDR3 DNA: TGTGCCAGTAGAAGTTCGGGGACAGGGGGCGAAAAACTGTTTTTT. It yields the protein CASRSSGTGGEKLFF. The variable domain in full, completed from reference TRBV27 and TRBJ1-4, reads EAQVTQNPRYLITVTGKKLTVTCSQNMNHEYMSWYRQDPGLGLRQIYYSMNVEVTDKGDVPEGYKVSRKEKRNFPLILESPSPNQTSLYFCASRSSGTGGEKLFFGSGTQLSVL.

This clonotype appeared many times. V gene TRBV6-2 or TRBV6-3 combines with J gene TRBJ2-3; D remains unclear. Between the trimmed V and J ends, which lost 0 bases and 5 bases, there was a span of 6 bases. The CDR3 has 13 residues. From germline, CDR1 is MNHEY and CDR2 SVGEGT. CDR3 amino acids: CASSYSPGDTQYF. The CDR3 nucleotides are TGTGCCAGCAGTTACTCTCCCGGAGATACGCAGTATTTT.

V usage is TRBV5-6 and J usage is TRBJ2-3; 7 nucleotides match TRBD2. The CDR3 is made up of 15 amino acids. From germline, CDR1 is SGHDT and CDR2 YYEEEE. V shed 0 bases, J shed 5 bases, and the junction held 6 bases outside the gene matches. The chain's CDR3 is CASSLGLVAGDTQYF. The CDR3 DNA reads as TGTGCCAGCAGCTTGGGACTAGTAGCGGGAGATACGCAGTATTTT. Drawing the rest from reference TRBV5-6 and TRBJ2-3, the complete variable domain is DAGVTQSPTHLIKTRGQQVTLRCSPKSGHDTVSWYQQALGQGPQFIFQYYEEEERQRGNFPDRFSGHQFPNYSSELNVNALLLGDSALYLCASSLGLVAGDTQYFGPGTRLTVL.

This clonotype was counted only a few times. This sequence joins TRBV2 and TRBJ1-5; 8 bases are shared with TRBD1. Trimming removed 6 bases from V and 6 bases from J; junction bases left unmatched: 10. The germline CDR1 and CDR2 sequences are SNHLY and FYNNEI. This CDR3 has 15 residues. DNA for the CDR3: TGTGCCAGCAGGGGGGCAGGGGGCGCATTTCAGCCCCAGCATTTT. This codes for CASRGAGGAFQPQHF.

Comments on this clonotype: This may stem from a read error, because a much larger clone lies one nucleotide away. This chain links TRBV7-2 with TRBJ1-2, with D possibly TRBD1 on 6 matching bases. The V end was cut by 5 bases, the J end by 9 bases, with 22 bases between. Germline V gene lookup returns CDR1 SGHTA and CDR2 FQGNSA. The CDR3 runs to 15 residues. CDR3 in DNA: TGTGCCAGCAGCGGATACAGGGAGGATCGGTATAGCTACACCTTC. Translation: CASSGYREDRYSYTF.

This clonotype was counted between two and nine times. A much larger clone sits a single nucleotide away, making a read error possible. This chain connects TRBV12-3 or TRBV12-4 to TRBJ2-1; the D gene is possibly TRBD1 (6 bases). V lost 6 bases and J lost 13, with 16 bases in between. This CDR3 has 12 residues. For the CDR3, the DNA is TGTGCCAGCAGCAGGACAGAGGGGAGCCAGTTCTTC. Amino acids: CASSRTEGSQFF.

Points on this clonotype: An end of the junction does not agree with germline; a read error may underlie this. The chain carries TRBV3-1 and TRBJ1-1; no definite D call. This CDR3 has 14 residues. Per the germline V gene, CDR1 is LGHDT and CDR2 is YNNKEL (reference sequence). The DNA for the CDR3 is TGTGTCAGCAGCCAGGACGGACGGAACACTGAAGCTTTCTTT. Encoded protein: CVSSQDGRNTEAFF.

This clonotype was counted at least ten times. This chain connects TRBV12-3 or TRBV12-4 to TRBJ2-3; 10 nucleotides agree with TRBD2. V shed 7 bases and J 5 bases; nucleotides not matched to a gene: 15. This CDR3 has 17 amino acids. The CDR3 loop reads CASTRGSSGGLGDTQYF. CDR3 DNA: TGTGCCAGCACCCGAGGGAGTAGCGGGGGGCTAGGAGATACGCAGTATTTT.

This clonotype showed up many times. V and J are TRBV6-6 and TRBJ2-3, with 9 bases identical to TRBD2. The V segment lost 6 bases and the J segment 2 bases; nucleotides outside the gene matches: 12. CDR3 length: 17 residues. In germline, CDR1 is MNHNY, CDR2 SVGAGI (reference sequence). CDR3 bases: TGTGCCAGCAGCCGGGCCTTAGCGGGGGTCCTCACAGATACGCAGTATTTT. It yields the protein CASSRALAGVLTDTQYF.

V and J are TRBV21-1 and TRBJ2-2; TRBD1 is the table's D call, not checked against the DNA. TRBV21-1 is tagged as a pseudogene. The CDR3 is 16 amino acids. The chain's CDR3 is CASSKGEQGDTGELFF. CDR3 DNA sequence: TGTGCCAGCAGCAAAGGGGAACAGGGGGACACCGGGGAGCTGTTTTTT.